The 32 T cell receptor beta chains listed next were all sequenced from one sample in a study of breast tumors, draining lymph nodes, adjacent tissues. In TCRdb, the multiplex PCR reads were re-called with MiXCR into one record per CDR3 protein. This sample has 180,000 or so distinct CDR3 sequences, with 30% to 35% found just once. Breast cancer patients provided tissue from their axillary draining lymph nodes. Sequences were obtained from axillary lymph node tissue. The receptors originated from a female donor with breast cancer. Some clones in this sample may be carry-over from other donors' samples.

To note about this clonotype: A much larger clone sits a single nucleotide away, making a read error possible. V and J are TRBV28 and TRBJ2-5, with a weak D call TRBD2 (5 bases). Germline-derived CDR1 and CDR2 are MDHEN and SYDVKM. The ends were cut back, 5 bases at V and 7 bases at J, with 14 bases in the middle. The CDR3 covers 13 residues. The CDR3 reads CASSGLVEGTQYF. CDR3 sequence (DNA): TGTGCCAGCAGTGGACTCGTTGAGGGGACCCAGTACTTC.

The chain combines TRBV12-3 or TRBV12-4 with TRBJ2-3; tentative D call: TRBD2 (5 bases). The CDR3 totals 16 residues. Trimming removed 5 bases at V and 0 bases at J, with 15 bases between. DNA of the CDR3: TGTGCCAGCAGTCCCGGGGTAGGGATGAGCACAGATACGCAGTATTTT. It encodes CASSPGVGMSTDTQYF.

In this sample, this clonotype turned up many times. CDR3 in DNA: TGCAGTGCTGCTACAGGGGGCTTACAGACCCAGTACTTC. It yields the protein CSAATGGLQTQYF. The chain recombines TRBV20-1 with TRBJ2-5, with 9 bases matching TRBD1. Germline CDR1 and CDR2: DFQATT and SNEGSKA (reference sequence). The CDR3 has 13 residues. J was trimmed by 6 bases and V by 5 bases; bases with no gene match: 7.

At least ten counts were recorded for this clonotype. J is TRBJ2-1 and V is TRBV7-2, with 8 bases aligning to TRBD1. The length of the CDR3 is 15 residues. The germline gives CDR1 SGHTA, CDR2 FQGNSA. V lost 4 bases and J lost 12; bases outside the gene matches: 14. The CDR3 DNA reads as TGTGCCAGCAGCTGGACAGGGAGCCGAGGGCAAGGGCAGTTCTTC. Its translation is CASSWTGSRGQGQFF. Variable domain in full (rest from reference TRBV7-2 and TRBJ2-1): GAGVSQSPSNKVTEKGKDVELRCDPISGHTALYWYRQSLGQGLEFLIYFQGNSAPDKSGLPSDRFSAERTGGSVSTLTIQRTQQEDSAVYLCASSWTGSRGQGQFFGPGTRLTVL.

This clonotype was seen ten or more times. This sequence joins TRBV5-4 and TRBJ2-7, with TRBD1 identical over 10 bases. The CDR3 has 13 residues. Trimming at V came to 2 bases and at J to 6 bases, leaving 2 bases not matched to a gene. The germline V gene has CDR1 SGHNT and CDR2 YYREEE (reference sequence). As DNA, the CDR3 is TGTGCCAGCAGCTTCGGACAGGGGGTCGAGCAGTACTTC. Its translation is CASSFGQGVEQYF.

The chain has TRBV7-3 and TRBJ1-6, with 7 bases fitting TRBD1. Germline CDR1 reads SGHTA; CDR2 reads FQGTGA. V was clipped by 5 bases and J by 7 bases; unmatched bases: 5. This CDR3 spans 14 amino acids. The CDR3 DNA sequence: TGTGCCAGCAGCAACGACAGGGCAAATTCACCCCTCCACTTT. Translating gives CASSNDRANSPLHF.

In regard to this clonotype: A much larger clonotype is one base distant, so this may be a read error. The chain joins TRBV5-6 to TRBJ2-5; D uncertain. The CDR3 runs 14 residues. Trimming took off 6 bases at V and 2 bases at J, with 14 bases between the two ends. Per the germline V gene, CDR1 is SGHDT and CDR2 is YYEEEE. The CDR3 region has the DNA TGTGCCAGCACCCCCGGACCAGCACAAGAGACCCAGTACTTC. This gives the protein CASTPGPAQETQYF.

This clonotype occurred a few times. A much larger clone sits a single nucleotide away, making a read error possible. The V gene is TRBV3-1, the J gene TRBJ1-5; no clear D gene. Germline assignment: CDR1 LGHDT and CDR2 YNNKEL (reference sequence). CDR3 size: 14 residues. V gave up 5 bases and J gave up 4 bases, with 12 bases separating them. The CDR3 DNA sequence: TGTGCCAGCAGCGTCAATCCGGGAAATCAGCCCCAGCATTTT. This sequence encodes CASSVNPGNQPQHF.

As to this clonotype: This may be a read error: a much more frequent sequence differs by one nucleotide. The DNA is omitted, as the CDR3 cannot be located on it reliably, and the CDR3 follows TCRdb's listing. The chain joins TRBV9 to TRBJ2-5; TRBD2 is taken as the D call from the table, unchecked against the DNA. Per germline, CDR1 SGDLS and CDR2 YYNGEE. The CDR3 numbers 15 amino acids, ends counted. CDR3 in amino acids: CASSVGAGITETPYF.

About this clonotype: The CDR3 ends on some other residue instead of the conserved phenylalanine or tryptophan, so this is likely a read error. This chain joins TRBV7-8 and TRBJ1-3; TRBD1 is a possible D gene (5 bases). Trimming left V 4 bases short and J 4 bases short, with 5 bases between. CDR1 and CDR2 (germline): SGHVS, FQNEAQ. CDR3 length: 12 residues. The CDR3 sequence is CASSSGGNTIYL. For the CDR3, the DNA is TGTGCCAGCAGCTCAGGGGGAAACACCATATATCTT.

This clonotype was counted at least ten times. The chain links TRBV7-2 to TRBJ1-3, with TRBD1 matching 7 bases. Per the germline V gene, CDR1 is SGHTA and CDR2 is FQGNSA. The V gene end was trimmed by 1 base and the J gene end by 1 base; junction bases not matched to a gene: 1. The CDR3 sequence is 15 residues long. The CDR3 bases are TGTGCCAGCAGCTTAGGCAGGGGGTCTGGAAACACCATATATTTT. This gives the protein CASSLGRGSGNTIYF. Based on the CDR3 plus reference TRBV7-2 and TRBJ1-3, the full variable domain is GAGVSQSPSNKVTEKGKDVELRCDPISGHTALYWYRQSLGQGLEFLIYFQGNSAPDKSGLPSDRFSAERTGGSVSTLTIQRTQQEDSAVYLCASSLGRGSGNTIYFGEGSWLTVV.

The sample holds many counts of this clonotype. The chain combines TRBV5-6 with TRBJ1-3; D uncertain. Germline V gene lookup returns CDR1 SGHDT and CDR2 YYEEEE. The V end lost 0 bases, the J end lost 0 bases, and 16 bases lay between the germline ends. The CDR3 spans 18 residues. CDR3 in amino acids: CASSLALDAGFSGNTIYF. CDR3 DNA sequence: TGTGCCAGCAGCTTGGCCTTGGATGCGGGGTTCTCTGGAAACACCATATATTTT. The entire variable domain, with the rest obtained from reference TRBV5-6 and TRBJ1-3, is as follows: DAGVTQSPTHLIKTRGQQVTLRCSPKSGHDTVSWYQQALGQGPQFIFQYYEEEERQRGNFPDRFSGHQFPNYSSELNVNALLLGDSALYLCASSLALDAGFSGNTIYFGEGSWLTVV.

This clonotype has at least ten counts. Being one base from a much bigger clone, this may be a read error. The CDR3 reads CASSLGRGLNSPLHF. DNA of the CDR3: TGTGCCAGCAGCTTAGGAAGGGGGTTGAATTCACCCCTCCACTTT. The gene calls are TRBV7-2 and TRBJ1-6; the D gene is possibly TRBD1 (6 bases). CDR3 size: 15 residues. Trimming left V 1 base short and J 7 bases short, with 11 bases between. Germline CDR1 SGHTA, CDR2 FQGNSA.

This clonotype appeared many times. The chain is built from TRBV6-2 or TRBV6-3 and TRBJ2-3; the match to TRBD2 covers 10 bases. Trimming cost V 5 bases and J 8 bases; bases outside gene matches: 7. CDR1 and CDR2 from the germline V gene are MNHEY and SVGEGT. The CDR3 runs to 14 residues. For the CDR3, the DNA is TGTGCCAGCAGTGGAGCGGGAGGGCCCCTTACGCAGTATTTT. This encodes CASSGAGGPLTQYF.

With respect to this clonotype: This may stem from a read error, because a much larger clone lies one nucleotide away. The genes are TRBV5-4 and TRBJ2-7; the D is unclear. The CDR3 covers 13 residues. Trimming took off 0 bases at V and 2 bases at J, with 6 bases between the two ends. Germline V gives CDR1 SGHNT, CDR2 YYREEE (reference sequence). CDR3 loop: CASSLAVAYEQYF. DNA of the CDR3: TGTGCCAGCAGCTTGGCGGTGGCCTACGAGCAGTACTTC. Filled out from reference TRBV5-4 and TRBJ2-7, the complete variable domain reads ETGVTQSPTHLIKTRGQQVTLRCSSQSGHNTVSWYQQALGQGPQFIFQYYREEENGRGNFPPRFSGLQFPNYSSELNVNALELDDSALYLCASSLAVAYEQYFGPGTRLTVT.

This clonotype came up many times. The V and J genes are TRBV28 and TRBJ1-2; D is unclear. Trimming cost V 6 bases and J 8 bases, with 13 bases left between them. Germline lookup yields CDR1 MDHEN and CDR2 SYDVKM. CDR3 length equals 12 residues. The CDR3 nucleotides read TGTGCCAGCAGGGAGGGCAATGAGGGCTACACCTTC. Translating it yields CASREGNEGYTF.

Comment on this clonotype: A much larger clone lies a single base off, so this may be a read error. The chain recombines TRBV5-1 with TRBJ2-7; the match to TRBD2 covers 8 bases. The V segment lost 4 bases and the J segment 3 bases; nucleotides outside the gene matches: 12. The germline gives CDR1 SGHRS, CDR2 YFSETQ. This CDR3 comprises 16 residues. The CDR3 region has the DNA TGCGCCAGCAGCAAAAAAACCAGGACTAGCTTCTACGAGCAGTACTTC. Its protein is CASSKKTRTSFYEQYF.

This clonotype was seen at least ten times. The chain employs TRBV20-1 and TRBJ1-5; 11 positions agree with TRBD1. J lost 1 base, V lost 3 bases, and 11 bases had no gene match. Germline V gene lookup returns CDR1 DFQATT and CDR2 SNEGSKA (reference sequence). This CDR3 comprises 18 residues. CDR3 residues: CSARSSDRGLMSNQPQHF. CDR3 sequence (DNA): TGCAGTGCTAGGAGCTCGGACAGGGGGCTTATGAGCAATCAGCCCCAGCATTTT.

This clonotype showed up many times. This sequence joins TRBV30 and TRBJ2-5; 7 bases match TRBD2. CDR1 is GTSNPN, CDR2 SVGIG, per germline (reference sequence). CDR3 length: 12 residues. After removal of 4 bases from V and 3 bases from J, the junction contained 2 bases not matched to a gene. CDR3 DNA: TGTGCCTGGATACGGGGGGAAGAGACCCAGTACTTC. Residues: CAWIRGEETQYF. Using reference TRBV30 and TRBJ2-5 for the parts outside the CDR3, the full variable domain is SQTIHQWPATLVQPVGSPLSLECTVEGTSNPNLYWYRQAAGRGLQLLFYSVGIGQISSEVPQNLSASRPQDRQFILSSKKLLLSDSGFYLCAWIRGEETQYFGPGTRLLVL.

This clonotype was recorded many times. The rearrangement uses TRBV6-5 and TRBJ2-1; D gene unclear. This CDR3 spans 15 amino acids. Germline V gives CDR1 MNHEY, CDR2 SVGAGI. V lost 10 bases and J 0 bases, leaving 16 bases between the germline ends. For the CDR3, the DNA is TGTGCCACCAGGACCCTCTCAAACTCCTACAATGAGCAGTTCTTC. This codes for CATRTLSNSYNEQFF.

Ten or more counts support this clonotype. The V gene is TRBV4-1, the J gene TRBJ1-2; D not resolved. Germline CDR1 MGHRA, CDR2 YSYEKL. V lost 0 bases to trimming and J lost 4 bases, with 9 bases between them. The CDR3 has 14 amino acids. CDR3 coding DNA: TGCGCCAGCAGCCAAGACTACATCAGCTATGGCTACACCTTC. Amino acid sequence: CASSQDYISYGYTF.

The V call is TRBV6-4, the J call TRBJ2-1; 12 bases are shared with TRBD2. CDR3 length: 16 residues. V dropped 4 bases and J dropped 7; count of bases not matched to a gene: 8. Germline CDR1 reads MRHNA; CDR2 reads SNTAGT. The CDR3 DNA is TGTGCCAGCAGTGTTTCGGCTAGCGGGGGGGAAAATGAGCAGTTCTTC. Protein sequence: CASSVSASGGENEQFF.

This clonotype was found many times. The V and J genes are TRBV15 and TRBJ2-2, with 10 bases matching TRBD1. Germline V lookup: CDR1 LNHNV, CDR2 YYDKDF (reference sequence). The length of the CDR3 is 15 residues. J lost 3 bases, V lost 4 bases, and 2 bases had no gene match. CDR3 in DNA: TGTGCCACCAGCACCGGACAGGGGGACACCGGGGAGCTGTTTTTT. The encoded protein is CATSTGQGDTGELFF.

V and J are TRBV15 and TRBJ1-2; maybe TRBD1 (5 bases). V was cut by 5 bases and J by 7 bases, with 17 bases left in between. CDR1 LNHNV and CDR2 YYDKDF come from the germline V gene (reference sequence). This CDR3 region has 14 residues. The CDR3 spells CATSQDYRTGGYTF. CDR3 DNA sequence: TGTGCCACCAGCCAAGATTACAGGACTGGTGGCTACACCTTC.

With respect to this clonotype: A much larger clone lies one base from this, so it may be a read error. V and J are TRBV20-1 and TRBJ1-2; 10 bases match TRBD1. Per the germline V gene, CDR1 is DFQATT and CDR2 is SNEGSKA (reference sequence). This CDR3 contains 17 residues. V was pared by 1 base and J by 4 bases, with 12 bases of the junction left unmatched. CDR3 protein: CSARAPGTGALGYGYTF. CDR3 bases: TGCAGTGCTAGAGCCCCTGGGACAGGGGCCCTAGGCTATGGCTACACCTTC.

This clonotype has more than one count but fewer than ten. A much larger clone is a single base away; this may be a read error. This CDR3 is CASSFPAAGGQETQYF. The CDR3 DNA is TGTGCCAGCAGCTTTCCAGCGGCGGGGGGGCAAGAGACCCAGTACTTC. This sequence joins TRBV5-6 and TRBJ2-5; TRBD2 matches 9 bases. Looked up from germline, CDR1 is SGHDT and CDR2 is YYEEEE. The CDR3 contains 16 residues. V lost 2 bases and J lost 2; bases outside the gene matches: 7.

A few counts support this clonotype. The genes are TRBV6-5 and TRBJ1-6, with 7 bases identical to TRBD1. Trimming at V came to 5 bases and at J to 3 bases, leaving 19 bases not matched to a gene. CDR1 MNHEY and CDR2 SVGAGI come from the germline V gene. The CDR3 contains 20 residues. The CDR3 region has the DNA TGTGCCAGCAGTCACGCGCACCCCACCTACAGGGGTAACTATAATTCACCCCTCCACTTT. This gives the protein CASSHAHPTYRGNYNSPLHF.

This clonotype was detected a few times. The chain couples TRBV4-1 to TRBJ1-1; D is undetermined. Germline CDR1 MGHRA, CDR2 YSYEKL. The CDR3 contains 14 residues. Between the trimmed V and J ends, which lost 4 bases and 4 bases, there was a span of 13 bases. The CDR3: CASSPQERVTEAFF. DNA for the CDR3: TGCGCCAGCAGCCCCCAAGAACGGGTCACTGAAGCTTTCTTT.

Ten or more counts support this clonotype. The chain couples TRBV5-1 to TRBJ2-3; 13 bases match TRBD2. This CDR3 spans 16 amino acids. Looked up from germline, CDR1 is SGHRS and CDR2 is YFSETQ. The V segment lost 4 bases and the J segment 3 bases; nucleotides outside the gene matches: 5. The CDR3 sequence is CASSPRLAGGTDTQYF. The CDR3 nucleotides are TGCGCCAGCAGCCCCAGACTAGCGGGAGGAACAGATACGCAGTATTTT.

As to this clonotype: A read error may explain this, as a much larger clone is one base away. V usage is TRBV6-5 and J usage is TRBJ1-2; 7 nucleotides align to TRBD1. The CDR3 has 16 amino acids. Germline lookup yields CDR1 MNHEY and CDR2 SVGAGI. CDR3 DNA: TGTCCCAGCAGTCCGTCAGGGGGAGCCAACCGGTATGGCTACACCTTC. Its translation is CPSSPSGGANRYGYTF.

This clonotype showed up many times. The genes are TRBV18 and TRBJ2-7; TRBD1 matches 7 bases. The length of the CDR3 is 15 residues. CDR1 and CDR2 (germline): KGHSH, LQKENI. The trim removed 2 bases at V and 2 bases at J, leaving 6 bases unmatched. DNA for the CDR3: TGTGCCAGCTCACCAGGACAGGTCGGGACCTACGAGCAGTACTTC. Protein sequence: CASSPGQVGTYEQYF.

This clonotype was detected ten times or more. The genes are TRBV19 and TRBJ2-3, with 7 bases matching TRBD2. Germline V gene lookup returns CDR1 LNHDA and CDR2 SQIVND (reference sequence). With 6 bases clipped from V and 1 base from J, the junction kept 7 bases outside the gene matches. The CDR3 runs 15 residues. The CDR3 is CASRPRERGTDTQYF. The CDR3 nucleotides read TGTGCCAGTAGGCCGCGGGAGCGGGGCACAGATACGCAGTATTTT.